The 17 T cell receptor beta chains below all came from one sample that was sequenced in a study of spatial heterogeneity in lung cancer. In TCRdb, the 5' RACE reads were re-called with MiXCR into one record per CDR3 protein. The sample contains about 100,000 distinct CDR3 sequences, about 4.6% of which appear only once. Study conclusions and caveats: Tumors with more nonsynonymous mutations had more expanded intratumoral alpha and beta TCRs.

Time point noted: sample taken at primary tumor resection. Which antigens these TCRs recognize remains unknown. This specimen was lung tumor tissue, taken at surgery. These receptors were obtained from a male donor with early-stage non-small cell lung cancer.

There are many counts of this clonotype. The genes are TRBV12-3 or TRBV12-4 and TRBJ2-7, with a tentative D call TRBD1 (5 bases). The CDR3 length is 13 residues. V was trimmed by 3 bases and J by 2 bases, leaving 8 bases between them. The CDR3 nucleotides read TGTGCCAGCAGTTTTCAGGGAACCTACGAGCAGTACTTC. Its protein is CASSFQGTYEQYF.

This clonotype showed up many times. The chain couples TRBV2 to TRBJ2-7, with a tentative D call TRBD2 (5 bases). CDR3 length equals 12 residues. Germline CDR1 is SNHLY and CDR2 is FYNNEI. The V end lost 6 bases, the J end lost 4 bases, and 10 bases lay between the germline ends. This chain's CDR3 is CASRAGLYEQYF. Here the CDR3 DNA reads TGTGCCAGCAGGGCAGGACTTTACGAGCAGTACTTC.

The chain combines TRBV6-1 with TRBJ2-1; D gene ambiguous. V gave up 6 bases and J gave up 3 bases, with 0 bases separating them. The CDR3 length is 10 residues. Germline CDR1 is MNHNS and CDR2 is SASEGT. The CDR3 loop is CASSYNEQFF. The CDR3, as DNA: TGTGCCAGCAGCTACAATGAGCAGTTCTTC.

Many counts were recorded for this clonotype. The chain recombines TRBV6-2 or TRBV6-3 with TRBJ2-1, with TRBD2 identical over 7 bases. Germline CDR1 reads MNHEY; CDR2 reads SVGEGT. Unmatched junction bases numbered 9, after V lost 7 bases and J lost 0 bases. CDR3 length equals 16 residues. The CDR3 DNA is TGTGCCAGCACGACGGGAGGTTTTGTCTCCTACAATGAGCAGTTCTTC. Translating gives CASTTGGFVSYNEQFF.

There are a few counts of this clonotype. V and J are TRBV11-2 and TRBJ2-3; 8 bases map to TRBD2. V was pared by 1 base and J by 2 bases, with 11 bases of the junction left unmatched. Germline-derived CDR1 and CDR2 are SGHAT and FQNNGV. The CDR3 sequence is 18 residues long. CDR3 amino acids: CASSLGAWASGFTDTQYF. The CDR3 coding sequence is TGTGCCAGCAGCTTAGGGGCTTGGGCTAGCGGGTTCACAGATACGCAGTATTTT.

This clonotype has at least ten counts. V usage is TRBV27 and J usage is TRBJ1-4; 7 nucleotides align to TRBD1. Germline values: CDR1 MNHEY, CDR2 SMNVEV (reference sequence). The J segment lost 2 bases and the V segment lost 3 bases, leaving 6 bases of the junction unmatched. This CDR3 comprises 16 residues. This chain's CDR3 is CASSFSIQGTNEKLFF. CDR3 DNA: TGTGCCAGCAGTTTTTCCATACAGGGGACTAATGAAAAACTGTTTTTT. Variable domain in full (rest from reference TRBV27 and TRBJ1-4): EAQVTQNPRYLITVTGKKLTVTCSQNMNHEYMSWYRQDPGLGLRQIYYSMNVEVTDKGDVPEGYKVSRKEKRNFPLILESPSPNQTSLYFCASSFSIQGTNEKLFFGSGTQLSVL.

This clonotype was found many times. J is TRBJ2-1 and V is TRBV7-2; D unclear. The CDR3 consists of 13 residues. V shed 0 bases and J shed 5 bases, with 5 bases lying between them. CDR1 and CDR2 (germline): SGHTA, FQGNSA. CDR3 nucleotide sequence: TGTGCCAGCAGCTTAGCTAGAAACAATGAGCAGTTCTTC. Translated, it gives CASSLARNNEQFF.

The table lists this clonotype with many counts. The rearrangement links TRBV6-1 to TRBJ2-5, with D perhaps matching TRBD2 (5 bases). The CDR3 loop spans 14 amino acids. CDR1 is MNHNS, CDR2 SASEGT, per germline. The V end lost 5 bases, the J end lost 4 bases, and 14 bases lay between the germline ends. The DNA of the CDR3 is TGTGCCAGCAGTCCCCTTCGGGGTCGAGAGACCCAGTACTTC. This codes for CASSPLRGRETQYF.

In nucleotides, the CDR3 is TGTGCCAGCAGTTGGCAGGGGGCCGGGGGAGACACCATATATTTT. It encodes CASSWQGAGGDTIYF. This chain joins TRBV28 and TRBJ1-3; 8 bases line up with TRBD1. The J segment lost 8 bases and the V segment lost 4 bases, leaving 10 bases of the junction unmatched. Per the germline V gene, CDR1 is MDHEN and CDR2 is SYDVKM. CDR3 length: 15 residues.

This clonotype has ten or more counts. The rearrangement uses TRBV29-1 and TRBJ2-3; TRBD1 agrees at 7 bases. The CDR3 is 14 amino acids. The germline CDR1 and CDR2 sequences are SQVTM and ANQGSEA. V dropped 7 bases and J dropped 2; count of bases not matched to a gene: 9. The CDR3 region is CSDGQVGVTDTQYF. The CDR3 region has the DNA TGCAGCGATGGACAGGTGGGGGTCACAGATACGCAGTATTTT.

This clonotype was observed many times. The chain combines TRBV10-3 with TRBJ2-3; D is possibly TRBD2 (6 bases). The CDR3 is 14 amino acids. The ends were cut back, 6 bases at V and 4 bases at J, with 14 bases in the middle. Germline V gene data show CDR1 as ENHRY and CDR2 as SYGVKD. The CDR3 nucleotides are TGTGCCATCAGCGACGGGGGAGTGTCAGATACGCAGTATTTT. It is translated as CAISDGGVSDTQYF.

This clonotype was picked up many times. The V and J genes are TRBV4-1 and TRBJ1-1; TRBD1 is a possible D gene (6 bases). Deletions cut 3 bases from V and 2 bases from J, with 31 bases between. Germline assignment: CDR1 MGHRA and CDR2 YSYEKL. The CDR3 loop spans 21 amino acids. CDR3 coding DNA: TGCGCCAGCAGCCAGATGCGGAACGTTATTAAGGTCGGGACATACAACACTGAAGCTTTCTTT. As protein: CASSQMRNVIKVGTYNTEAFF.

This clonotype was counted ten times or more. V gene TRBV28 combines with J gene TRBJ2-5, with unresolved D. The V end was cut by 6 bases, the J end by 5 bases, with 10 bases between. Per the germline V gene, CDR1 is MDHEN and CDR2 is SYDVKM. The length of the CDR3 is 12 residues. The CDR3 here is CASSDPSETQYF. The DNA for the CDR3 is TGTGCCAGCAGCGACCCTTCCGAGACCCAGTACTTC.

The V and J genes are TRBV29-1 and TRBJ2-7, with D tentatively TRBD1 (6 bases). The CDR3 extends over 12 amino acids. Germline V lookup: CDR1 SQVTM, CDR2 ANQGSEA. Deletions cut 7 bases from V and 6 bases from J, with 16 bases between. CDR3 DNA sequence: TGCAGCGCATGGACAGCCCCCTGCGAGCAGTACTTC. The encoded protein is CSAWTAPCEQYF.

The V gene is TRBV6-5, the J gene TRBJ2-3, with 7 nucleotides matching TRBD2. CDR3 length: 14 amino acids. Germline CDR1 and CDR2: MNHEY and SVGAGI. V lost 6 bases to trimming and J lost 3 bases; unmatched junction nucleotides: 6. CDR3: CASSQREVTDTQYF. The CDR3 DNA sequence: TGTGCCAGCAGCCAGCGGGAAGTGACAGATACGCAGTATTTT.

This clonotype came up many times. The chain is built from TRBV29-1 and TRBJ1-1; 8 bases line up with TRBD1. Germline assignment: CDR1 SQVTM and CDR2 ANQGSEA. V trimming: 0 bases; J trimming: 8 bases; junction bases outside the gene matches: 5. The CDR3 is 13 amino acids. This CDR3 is CSVEDGGDREAFF. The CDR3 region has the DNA TGCAGCGTTGAAGATGGGGGGGACAGGGAAGCTTTCTTT.

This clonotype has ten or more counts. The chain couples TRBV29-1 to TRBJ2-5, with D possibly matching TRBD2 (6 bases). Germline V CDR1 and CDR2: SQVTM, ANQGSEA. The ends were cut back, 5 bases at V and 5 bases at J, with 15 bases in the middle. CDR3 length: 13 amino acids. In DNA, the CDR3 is TGCAGCGTTAACAGACCTGGAGGGGAGACCCAGTACTTC. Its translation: CSVNRPGGETQYF.